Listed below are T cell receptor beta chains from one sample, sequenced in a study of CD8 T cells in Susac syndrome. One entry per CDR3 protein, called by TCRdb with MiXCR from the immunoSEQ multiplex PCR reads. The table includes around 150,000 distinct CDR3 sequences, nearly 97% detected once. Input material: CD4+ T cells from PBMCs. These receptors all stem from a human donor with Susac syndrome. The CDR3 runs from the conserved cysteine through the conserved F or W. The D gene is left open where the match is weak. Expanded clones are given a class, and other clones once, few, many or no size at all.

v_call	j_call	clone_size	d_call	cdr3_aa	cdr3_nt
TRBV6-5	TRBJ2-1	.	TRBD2	CASTGTSGRSQFF	TGTGCCAGCACCGGGACTAGCGGGAGATCCCAGTTCTTC
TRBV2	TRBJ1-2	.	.	CASSEIAGHYGYTF	TGTGCCAGCAGTGAAATAGCAGGACACTATGGCTACACCTTC
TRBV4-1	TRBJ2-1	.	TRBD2	CASSQVGGTNNEQFF	TGCGCCAGCAGCCAAGTCGGAGGGACTAACAATGAGCAGTTCTTC
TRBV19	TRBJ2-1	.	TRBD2	CASSGASGMSAWQFF	TGTGCCAGTAGTGGGGCTAGCGGTATGTCGGCTTGGCAGTTCTTC
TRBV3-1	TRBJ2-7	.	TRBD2	CASSHGTSGYSALNF	TGTGCCAGCAGCCACGGGACTAGCGGGTATAGTGCGTTGAACTTC
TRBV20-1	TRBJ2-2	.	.	CSASLDPGELFF	TGCAGTGCTAGTTTGGATCCGGGGGAGCTGTTTTTT
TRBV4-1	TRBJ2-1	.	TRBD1	CASSHGQGRYNEQFF	TGCGCCAGCAGCCACGGACAGGGGAGGTACAATGAGCAGTTCTTC
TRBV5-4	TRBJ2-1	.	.	CASSKDSHNEQFF	TGTGCCAGCAGCAAGGACAGCCACAATGAGCAGTTCTTC
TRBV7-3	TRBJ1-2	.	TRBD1	CASSLGQGGGYTF	TGTGCCAGCAGCCTCGGACAGGGAGGAGGCTACACCTTC
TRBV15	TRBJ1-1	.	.	CATSRDPGPGVTEAFF	TGTGCCACCAGCAGAGACCCAGGCCCAGGGGTGACTGAAGCTTTCTTT
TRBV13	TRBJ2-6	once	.	CASSSLVSSGANVLTF	TGTGCCAGCAGCTCCTTAGTTTCCTCTGGGGCCAACGTCCTGACTTTC
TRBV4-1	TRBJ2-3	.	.	CASSRPPADTQYF	TGCGCCAGCAGCCGCCCGCCCGCTGATACGCAGTATTTT
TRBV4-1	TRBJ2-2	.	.	CASSGRGTGELFF	TGCGCCAGCAGCGGTCGGGGTACCGGGGAGCTGTTTTTT
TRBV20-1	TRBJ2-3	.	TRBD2	CSARDPGTSVLWGTDTQYF	TGCAGTGCTAGAGATCCCGGGACTAGCGTACTCTGGGGCACAGATACGCAGTATTTT
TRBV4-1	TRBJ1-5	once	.	CASSQVGFQPQHF	TGCGCCAGCAGCCAAGTCGGGTTTCAGCCCCAGCATTTT
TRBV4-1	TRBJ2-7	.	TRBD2	CASSQVQATSGIIRWNEQYF	TGCGCCAGCAGCCAAGTCCAGGCAACTAGCGGGATTATAAGGTGGAACGAGCAGTACTTC
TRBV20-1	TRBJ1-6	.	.	CSPALGASPLHF	TGCAGTCCCGCCCTGGGGGCTTCACCCCTCCACTTT
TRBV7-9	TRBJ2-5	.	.	CASSLGQVGSETQYF	TGTGCCAGCAGCTTAGGCCAGGTCGGAAGCGAGACCCAGTACTTC
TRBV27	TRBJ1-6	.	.	CASSFNGWGNSPLHF	TGTGCCAGCAGTTTCAACGGGTGGGGTAATTCACCCCTCCACTTT
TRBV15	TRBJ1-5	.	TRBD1	CATSKDRDNQPQHF	TGTGCCACCAGCAAGGACAGGGACAATCAGCCCCAGCATTTT
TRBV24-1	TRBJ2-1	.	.	CAATQGASQVEQFF	TGTGCCGCAACCCAGGGCGCTTCCCAGGTAGAGCAGTTCTTC
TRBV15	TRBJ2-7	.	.	CATSRQGVSYEQYF	TGTGCCACCAGCAGACAGGGAGTGTCCTACGAGCAGTACTTC
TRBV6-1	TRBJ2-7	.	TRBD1	CASRQGYYEQYF	TGTGCCAGCAGACAGGGGTACTACGAGCAGTACTTC
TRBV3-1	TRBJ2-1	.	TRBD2	CASSQPGLASRNEQFF	TGTGCCAGCAGCCAACCGGGACTAGCATCCCGCAATGAGCAGTTCTTC
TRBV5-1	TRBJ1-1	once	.	CASSLGPPATGTEAFF	TGCGCCAGCAGCTTGGGTCCCCCGGCTACAGGGACTGAAGCTTTCTTT
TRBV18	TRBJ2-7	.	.	CASSPGGSLEQYF	TGTGCCAGCTCACCAGGGGGGAGCTTGGAGCAGTACTTC
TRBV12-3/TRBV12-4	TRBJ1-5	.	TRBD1	CASSPGQGGIGQPQHF	TGTGCCAGCAGCCCGGGACAGGGGGGAATAGGTCAGCCCCAGCATTTT
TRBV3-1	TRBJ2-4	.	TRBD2	CASSQMTSNIQYF	TGTGCCAGCAGCCAAATGACTAGCAACATTCAGTACTTC
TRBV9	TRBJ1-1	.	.	CASSVAVNTEAFF	TGTGCCAGCAGCGTAGCAGTGAACACTGAAGCTTTCTTT
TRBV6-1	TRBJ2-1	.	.	CASSLQASYNEQFF	TGTGCCAGCAGTTTACAGGCCTCCTACAATGAGCAGTTCTTC
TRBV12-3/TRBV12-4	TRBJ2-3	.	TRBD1	CASSLDRIYTQYF	TGTGCCAGCAGTTTGGACAGGATTTATACGCAGTATTTT
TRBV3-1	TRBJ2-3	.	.	CASSKQGGTDTQYF	TGTGCCAGCAGTAAACAGGGAGGCACAGATACGCAGTATTTT
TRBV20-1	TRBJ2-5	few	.	CSASGQETQYF	TGCAGTGCTAGTGGGCAAGAGACCCAGTACTTC
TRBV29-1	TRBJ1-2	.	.	CSVDEVERYTF	TGCAGCGTTGATGAGGTGGAGCGCTACACCTTC
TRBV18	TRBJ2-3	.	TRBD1	CASSQTGATDTQYF	TGTGCCAGCTCACAGACAGGGGCCACAGATACGCAGTATTTT
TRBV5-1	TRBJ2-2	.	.	CASSLLKSSGLANTGELFF	TGCGCCAGCAGCTTACTAAAGAGCTCCGGGCTAGCGAACACCGGGGAGCTGTTTTTT
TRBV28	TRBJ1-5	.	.	CASQTGGQPQHF	TGTGCCAGCCAAACTGGGGGCCAGCCCCAGCATTTT
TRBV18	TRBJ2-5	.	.	CASSPGTSEETQYF	TGTGCCAGCTCACCAGGGACGTCAGAAGAGACCCAGTACTTC
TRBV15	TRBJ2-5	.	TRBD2	CATSKASGQETQYF	TGTGCCACCAGCAAGGCTAGCGGGCAAGAGACCCAGTACTTC
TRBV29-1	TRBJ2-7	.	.	CSVRLNSYEQYF	TGCAGCGTTCGTCTGAACTCCTACGAGCAGTACTTC
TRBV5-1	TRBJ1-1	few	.	CASREQISMNTEAFF	TGCGCCAGCCGAGAACAAATTTCCATGAACACTGAAGCTTTTTTT
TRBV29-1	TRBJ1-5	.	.	CSVEDREQFNQPQHF	TGCAGCGTTGAGGATCGGGAACAGTTCAATCAGCCCCAGCATTTT
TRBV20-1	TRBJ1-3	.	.	CSARTGSGNTIYF	TGCAGTGCTAGGACGGGCTCTGGAAACACCATATATTTT
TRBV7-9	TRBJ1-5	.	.	CASSLTGGLYSEPQHF	TGTGCCAGCAGCTTAACAGGAGGTTTATATTCGGAGCCCCAGCATTTT
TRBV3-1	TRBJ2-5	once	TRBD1	CASSQDGTGGETQYF	TGTGCCAGCAGCCAAGATGGGACAGGCGGAGAGACCCAGTACTTC
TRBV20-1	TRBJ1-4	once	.	CSARTRAATNEKLFF	TGCAGTGCTAGAACCAGGGCGGCAACTAATGAAAAACTGTTTTTT
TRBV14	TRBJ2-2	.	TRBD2	CASSLLAGDYTGELFF	TGTGCCAGCAGCCTACTAGCGGGGGATTACACCGGGGAGCTGTTTTTT
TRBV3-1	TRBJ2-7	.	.	CASRRGPGYEQYF	TGTGCCAGCCGGCGGGGACCTGGGTACGAGCAGTACTTC
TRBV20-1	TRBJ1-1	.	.	CSAWPGANTEAFF	TGCAGTGCTTGGCCGGGGGCGAACACTGAAGCTTTCTTT
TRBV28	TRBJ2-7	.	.	CASSQGISYEQYF	TGTGCCAGCAGTCAGGGGATCTCCTACGAGCAGTACTTC
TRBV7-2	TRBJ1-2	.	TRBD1	CASSRASTGVRYGYTF	TGTGCCAGCAGCCGCGCCTCGACAGGGGTCCGCTATGGCTACACCTTC
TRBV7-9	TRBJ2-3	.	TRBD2	CASSRLAGQGTQYF	TGTGCCAGCAGCCGACTAGCGGGGCAGGGTACGCAGTATTTT
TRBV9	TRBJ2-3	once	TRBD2	CASSVFGGVTDTQYF	TGTGCCAGCAGCGTATTCGGGGGGGTCACAGATACGCAGTATTTT
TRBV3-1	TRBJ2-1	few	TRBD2	CASSQGLAVNNEQFF	TGTGCCAGCAGCCAAGGACTAGCGGTCAACAATGAGCAGTTCTTC
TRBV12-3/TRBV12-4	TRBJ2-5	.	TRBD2	CASSPGGAGQLKTQYF	TGTGCCAGCAGTCCCGGGGGGGCGGGTCAATTAAAGACCCAGTACTTC
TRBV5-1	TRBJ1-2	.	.	CASSARQSANYGYTF	TGCGCCAGCAGCGCTCGACAGTCCGCTAACTATGGCTACACCTTC
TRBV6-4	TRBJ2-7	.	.	CASSDPLGEQYF	TGTGCCAGCAGTGACCCCTTAGGCGAGCAGTACTTC
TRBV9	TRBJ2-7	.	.	CASSVGSGGSYEQYF	TGTGCCAGCAGCGTAGGGTCCGGGGGCAGCTACGAGCAGTACTTC
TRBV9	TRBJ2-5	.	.	CASSVGIHDQETQYF	TGTGCCAGCAGCGTAGGCATACATGACCAAGAGACCCAGTACTTC